Sequencing of this T cell receptor beta chain was carried out in a study of T cells in Graves' hyperthyroidism and ophthalmopathy. Study-wide context: Pretreatment peripheral blood was obtained at initial diagnosis. Study-wide results and limits: From stable hyperthyroidism, ophthalmopathy was set apart by a 13 V-J model. Prediction of ophthalmopathy progression came a median approximately 6 months pre-onset.

For this clonotype: Antigen specificity is unknown.

The authors took PBMCs from about 9.5 ml fresh peripheral blood. Germline V gene sequence: CDR1 LGHDT, CDR2 YNNKEL (reference sequence). The CDR3 consists of 13 residues. Trimming shortened V by 7 bases and J by 4 bases, and 13 bases separated the two germline ends. What was amplified from RNA transcripts were TCR beta CDR3 regions. The HTBI primer set served for first-round RT-PCR of the TCR CDR3. Each CDR3 protein gets one entry after TCRdb re-called the multiplex PCR reads with MiXCR. The table has around 490,000 distinct CDR3 sequences, just under 20% seen once. J is TRBJ1-2 and V is TRBV3-1; TRBD1 might be the D (6 bases). The specimen was blood. This TCR came from a middle-aged man with Graves' ophthalmopathy. CDR3 residues: CASTPGAGYGYTF. As DNA, the CDR3 is TGTGCCAGCACCCCGGGGGCAGGCTATGGCTACACCTTC.